A single sample gave rise to the 18 T cell receptor beta chains below, sequenced in a study of cytomegalovirus exposure and HLA in healthy donors. Clones were sequenced by immunoSEQ multiplex PCR, and TCRdb holds only the in-frame ones, with some missing. The sample shows tens of thousands of clones, around nine tenths of them seen only once. The sequenced sample consisted of PBMCs. The receptors come from a man between 18 and 35 years old in good health and CMV-seronegative.

This chain joins TRBV10-3 and TRBJ2-7; 9 positions agree with TRBD1. This CDR3 region has 13 residues. Germline CDR1 is ENHRY and CDR2 is SYGVKD. V lost 11 bases and J lost 6; bases outside the gene matches: 11. The CDR3 bases are TGTGCCTCGACGGACAGGGGTGAAGGCGAGCAGTACTTC. Protein product: CASTDRGEGEQYF.

The chain combines TRBV14 with TRBJ2-1, with unresolved D. This CDR3 is 13 amino acids long. V dropped 0 bases and J dropped 4 bases, with 4 bases sitting between them. Per the germline V gene, CDR1 is SGHDN and CDR2 is FVKESK. In DNA form, the CDR3 reads TGTGCCAGCAGCCAAGATCGTTACAATGAGCAGTTCTTC. This encodes CASSQDRYNEQFF.

This chain joins TRBV28 and TRBJ1-1; D ambiguous. The CDR3 sequence is 12 residues long. The V end lost 2 bases, the J end lost 6 bases, and 7 bases lay between the germline ends. Germline V CDR1 and CDR2: MDHEN, SYDVKM. CDR3 DNA: TGTGCCAGCAGTTTACTATCCTCTGAAGCTTTCTTT. This translates into CASSLLSSEAFF.

V usage is TRBV6-5 and J usage is TRBJ2-1; D might be TRBD2 (5 bases). CDR1 MNHEY and CDR2 SVGAGI come from the germline V gene. V shed 4 bases and J shed 8 bases, with 18 bases lying between them. This CDR3 has 15 amino acids. The CDR3 DNA sequence: TGTGCCAGCAGTTCGGCGGTTCAATACGGGGATGAGCAGTTCTTC. Translating gives CASSSAVQYGDEQFF.

This chain connects TRBV5-4 to TRBJ2-7, with 9 nucleotides matching TRBD1. Germline V lookup: CDR1 SGHNT, CDR2 YYREEE (reference sequence). The junction had 5 bases not matched to a gene; V was cut back by 3 bases and J by 7 bases. The CDR3 loop spans 13 amino acids. The CDR3 spells CASSWDRVGEQYF. As DNA, the CDR3 is TGTGCCAGCAGCTGGGACAGGGTTGGGGAGCAGTACTTC. Drawing the rest from reference TRBV5-4 and TRBJ2-7, the complete variable domain is ETGVTQSPTHLIKTRGQQVTLRCSSQSGHNTVSWYQQALGQGPQFIFQYYREEENGRGNFPPRFSGLQFPNYSSELNVNALELDDSALYLCASSWDRVGEQYFGPGTRLTVT.

The gene calls are TRBV9 and TRBJ1-2; D possibly corresponds to TRBD1 (6 bases). The CDR3 loop spans 15 amino acids. The V gene's germline CDR1 is SGDLS and CDR2 YYNGEE. Deletions cut 0 bases from V and 2 bases from J, with 11 bases between. DNA of the CDR3: TGTGCCAGCAGCGTAGACCAGGGGAACAACTATGGCTACACCTTC. It codes for CASSVDQGNNYGYTF.

This clone was detected once. J is TRBJ2-3 and V is TRBV6-1, with a weak D call TRBD1 (6 bases). Germline CDR1 is MNHNS and CDR2 is SASEGT. Trimming shortened V by 6 bases and J by 7 bases, and 14 bases separated the two germline ends. The CDR3 consists of 13 residues. CDR3 sequence (DNA): TGTGCCAGCAGGGAGGCAGGGGTTCATACGCAGTATTTT. Residues: CASREAGVHTQYF.

This clone was recorded only once. The rearrangement joins TRBV12-2 to TRBJ2-7; TRBD1 was called by the table and not checked on the DNA. TRBV12-2 is classified as a pseudogene. This CDR3 region has 17 residues. CDR3 protein: CASRLEGCPGISYEQYF. As DNA, the CDR3 is TGTGCAAGTCGCTTAGAGGGCTGTCCAGGGATTTCCTACGAGCAGTACTTC.

The CDR3 bases are TGTGCCTGGAGAAACGGACAGGCTGAAGCTTTCTTT. It yields the protein CAWRNGQAEAFF. This rearrangement joins TRBV30 to TRBJ1-1, with 7 bases aligning to TRBD1. Per the germline V gene, CDR1 is GTSNPN and CDR2 is SVGIG (reference sequence). There are 12 residues in the CDR3. V lost 3 bases to trimming and J lost 6 bases; unmatched junction nucleotides: 4.

This clone was picked up a small number of times. J is TRBJ2-3 and V is TRBV10-3; D might be TRBD1 (5 bases). This CDR3 is 14 amino acids long. V lost 4 bases to trimming and J lost 1 base, with 9 bases between them. In germline, CDR1 is ENHRY, CDR2 SYGVKD. The DNA of the CDR3 is TGTGCCATCAGTGCCAGGGTTGGCACAGATACGCAGTATTTT. Its translation is CAISARVGTDTQYF.

The chain recombines TRBV20-1 with TRBJ2-7, with D possibly TRBD1 on 5 matching bases. Germline values: CDR1 DFQATT, CDR2 SNEGSKA (reference sequence). There are 11 residues in the CDR3. Between the trimmed V and J ends, which lost 3 bases and 5 bases, there was a span of 8 bases. The CDR3 bases are TGCAGTGCTAGTCCCAGGGACGAGCAGTACTTC. Translated: CSASPRDEQYF.

The chain couples TRBV9 to TRBJ1-3; weak D call: TRBD1 (5 bases). Germline lookup yields CDR1 SGDLS and CDR2 YYNGEE. This CDR3 comprises 14 residues. V gave up 3 bases and J gave up 1 base, with 8 bases separating them. The CDR3 DNA sequence: TGTGCCAGCAGCGCCAGGGTTTCTGGAAACACCATATATTTT. It is translated as CASSARVSGNTIYF.

CDR3: CASSLSASGSYEQYF. CDR3 DNA: TGTGCCAGCAGTTTATCAGCTAGCGGGAGCTACGAGCAGTACTTC. The V call is TRBV28, the J call TRBJ2-7, with 10 bases that match TRBD2. The CDR3 extends over 15 amino acids. In germline, CDR1 is MDHEN, CDR2 SYDVKM. V lost 1 base and J lost 3; bases outside the gene matches: 3.

V and J are TRBV4-1 and TRBJ2-7; 12 bases are a match to TRBD2. CDR3 length equals 16 residues. Germline V CDR1 and CDR2: MGHRA, YSYEKL. Trimming at V came to 2 bases and at J to 4 bases, leaving 6 bases not matched to a gene. CDR3: CASSQQTSGRYYEQYF. The CDR3 DNA follows: TGCGCCAGCAGCCAACAGACTAGCGGGAGATATTACGAGCAGTACTTC.

This clone was counted a few times. This sequence joins TRBV9 and TRBJ1-1; D perhaps matches TRBD1 (5 bases). Trimming removed 4 bases at V and 5 bases at J, with 12 bases between. CDR3 length: 13 residues. CDR1 and CDR2 from the germline V gene are SGDLS and YYNGEE. CDR3 in amino acids: CASSTQEGTEAFF. As DNA, the CDR3 is TGTGCCAGCAGCACACAGGAGGGAACTGAAGCTTTCTTT. The variable domain in full, completed from reference TRBV9 and TRBJ1-1, reads DSGVTQTPKHLITATGQRVTLRCSPRSGDLSVYWYQQSLDQGLQFLIQYYNGEERAKGNILERFSAQQFPDLHSELNLSSLELGDSALYFCASSTQEGTEAFFGQGTRLTVV.

This rearrangement joins TRBV2 to TRBJ2-1; a weak D match, TRBD2 (5 bases). Germline V gene data show CDR1 as SNHLY and CDR2 as FYNNEI. Trimming removed 0 bases at V and 3 bases at J, with 12 bases between. The CDR3 has 16 amino acids. CDR3 in DNA: TGTGCCAGCAGTGAAGCAGGGAGACCGGGCTACAATGAGCAGTTCTTC. It yields the protein CASSEAGRPGYNEQFF.

The chain employs TRBV10-3 and TRBJ2-1, with TRBD1 matching over 8 bases. The J segment lost 6 bases and the V segment lost 2 bases, leaving 9 bases of the junction unmatched. The CDR3 sequence is 16 residues long. The germline V gene has CDR1 ENHRY and CDR2 SYGVKD. The CDR3 region is CAISERTDREANEQFF. The CDR3 coding sequence is TGTGCCATCAGTGAGAGAACGGACAGGGAGGCCAATGAGCAGTTCTTC.

V and J are TRBV11-2 and TRBJ2-1; the match to TRBD2 covers 7 bases. This CDR3 has 17 amino acids. Trimming cost V 5 bases and J 3 bases; bases outside gene matches: 13. The germline CDR1 and CDR2 sequences are SGHAT and FQNNGV. The CDR3: CASSPGLPGRIYNEQFF. The DNA of the CDR3 is TGTGCCAGCAGCCCTGGACTCCCCGGGAGGATCTACAATGAGCAGTTCTTC.